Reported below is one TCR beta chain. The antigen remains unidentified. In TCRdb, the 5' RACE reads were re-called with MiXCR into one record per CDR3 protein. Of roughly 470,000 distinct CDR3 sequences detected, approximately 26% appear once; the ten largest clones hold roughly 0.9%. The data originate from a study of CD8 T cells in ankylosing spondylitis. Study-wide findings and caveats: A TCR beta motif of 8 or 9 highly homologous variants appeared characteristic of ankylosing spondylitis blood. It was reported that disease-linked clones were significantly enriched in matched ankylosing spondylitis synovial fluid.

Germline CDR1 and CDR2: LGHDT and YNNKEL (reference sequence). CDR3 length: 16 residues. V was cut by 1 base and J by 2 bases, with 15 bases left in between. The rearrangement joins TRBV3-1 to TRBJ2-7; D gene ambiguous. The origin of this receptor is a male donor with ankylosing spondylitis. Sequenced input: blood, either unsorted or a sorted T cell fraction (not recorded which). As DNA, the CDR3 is TGTGCCAGCAGCCAAGGCTTAGTACAGCGTACCTACGAGCAGTACGTC. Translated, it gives CASSQGLVQRTYEQYV.